These T cell receptor beta chains were read from a single sample in a study of beta chain features in type 1 diabetes. Some clones are missing from TCRdb's copy, which holds only in-frame ones; the method was immunoSEQ multiplex PCR. In the table there are 900,000 or so clones, roughly 17% of which are singletons. The sample was naive CD4+ T cells from blood. These TCRs come from a woman younger than 30 in good health. Each CDR3 is given with its conserved first and last residue. A D gene is named only where the DNA matches it firmly. Size is omitted from some rows. Given values are once, few, many or a class for expanded clones.

12,-,TRBJ1-2,TRBV28,-,CASSLGHYGYTF,TGTGCCAGCAGCCTAGGACATTATGGCTACACCTTC
13,TRBD1,TRBJ1-2,TRBV28,-,CASSPGTGSGYTF,TGTGCCAGCAGTCCCGGGACAGGGAGTGGCTACACCTTC
15,-,TRBJ2-7,TRBV7-2,-,CASTQFVGNSYEQYF,TGTGCCAGCACCCAATTCGTGGGCAACTCCTACGAGCAGTACTTC
13,TRBD1,TRBJ2-7,TRBV19,-,CATGTGSSYEQYF,TGTGCCACTGGGACAGGGTCTTCCTACGAGCAGTACTTC
18,-,TRBJ2-7,TRBV4-1,-,CASSQETKGLVRIYEQYF,TGCGCCAGCAGCCAAGAGACGAAGGGCCTAGTCCGAATCTACGAGCAGTACTTC
13,TRBD1,TRBJ2-7,TRBV19,few,CASSLGQGGEQYF,TGTGCCAGTAGTCTTGGACAGGGCGGGGAGCAGTACTTC
16,TRBD2,TRBJ2-3,TRBV7-9,-,CASSHTSGRAGDTQYF,TGTGCCAGCAGTCATACTAGCGGGAGGGCCGGAGATACGCAGTATTTT
15,-,TRBJ1-5,TRBV25-1,-,CASSSAGYSNQPQHF,TGTGCCAGCAGTTCCGCCGGCTATAGCAATCAGCCCCAGCATTTT
14,-,TRBJ2-3,TRBV5-6,few,CASSLGPSTDTQYF,TGTGCCAGCAGCTTGGGCCCAAGCACAGATACGCAGTATTTT
15,-,TRBJ2-3,TRBV5-1,-,CASKIGTPSTDTQYF,TGCGCCAGCAAAATCGGGACACCAAGCACAGATACGCAGTATTTT
15,TRBD1,TRBJ2-1,TRBV9,-,CASSVRGLVYNEQFF,TGTGCCAGCAGCGTCAGGGGGCTCGTCTACAATGAGCAGTTCTTC
14,-,TRBJ1-4,TRBV15,-,CATSSGQWNEKLFF,TGTGCCACCAGCTCTGGACAGTGGAATGAAAAACTGTTTTTT
16,TRBD1,TRBJ1-5,TRBV6-6,few,CASRNTGTGWNQPQHF,TGTGCCAGCAGAAACACCGGGACAGGGTGGAATCAGCCCCAGCATTTT
12,-,TRBJ2-2,TRBV6-5,-,CASRDPFRELFF,TGTGCCAGCAGAGACCCGTTTAGGGAGCTGTTTTTT
14,-,TRBJ2-7,TRBV28,few,CASSFWAPPYEQYF,TGTGCCAGCAGTTTCTGGGCTCCCCCCTACGAGCAGTACTTC
15,TRBD1,TRBJ2-7,TRBV5-1,-,CASSPRTGSAYEQYF,TGCGCCAGCAGCCCTAGGACAGGGTCGGCCTACGAGCAGTACTTC
17,TRBD1,TRBJ2-1,TRBV7-9,-,CASSLAPPGTGRNEQFF,TGTGCCAGCAGCTTAGCTCCCCCCGGGACAGGGCGCAATGAGCAGTTCTTC
14,-,TRBJ2-5,TRBV6-5,-,CASSYSTAQETQYF,TGTGCCAGCAGTTACTCCACGGCTCAAGAGACCCAGTACTTC
10,-,TRBJ2-7,TRBV2,-,CASSAIEQYF,TGTGCCAGCAGTGCCATCGAGCAGTACTTC
14,-,TRBJ1-1,TRBV5-4,-,CASSFLTENTEAFF,TGTGCCAGCAGCTTTCTAACAGAAAACACTGAAGCTTTCTTT
14,-,TRBJ1-2,TRBV10-3,-,CAISVQGPSYGYTF,TGTGCCATCAGTGTGCAGGGGCCCTCCTATGGCTACACCTTC
11,TRBD1,TRBJ2-5,TRBV20-1,few,CSARGGTEHNF,TGCAGTGCTAGAGGGGGGACAGAGCATAACTTC
17,TRBD2,TRBJ2-7,TRBV15,-,CATSRDRGAGGPHEQYF,TGTGCCACCAGCAGAGATAGGGGAGCGGGAGGGCCCCACGAGCAGTACTTC
14,-,TRBJ2-3,TRBV7-2,-,CASSLYAGGDTQYF,TGTGCCAGCAGCTTATACGCTGGCGGAGATACGCAGTATTTT
14,TRBD1,TRBJ2-3,TRBV5-1,few,CASSLGTGFGTQYF,TGCGCCAGCAGCTTGGGGACAGGTTTTGGTACGCAGTATTTT
15,-,TRBJ2-7,TRBV18,-,CASSPSGQNSYEQYF,TGTGCCAGCTCGCCTTCGGGGCAGAACTCCTACGAGCAGTACTTC
13,-,TRBJ1-2,TRBV6-5,-,CASSYFPGESYTF,TGTGCCAGCAGTTACTTCCCGGGGGAAAGCTACACCTTC
13,TRBD1,TRBJ1-5,TRBV7-2,-,CASSLTGGAPQHF,TGTGCCAGCAGCTTGACAGGGGGAGCGCCCCAGCATTTT
13,TRBD1,TRBJ1-2,TRBV5-4,-,CASSSQGGAGYTF,TGTGCCAGCAGCTCCCAAGGGGGCGCCGGCTACACCTTC
13,TRBD1,TRBJ2-7,TRBV18,-,CASSSRDSYEQYF,TGTGCCAGCTCATCCCGGGACAGTTACGAGCAGTACTTC
15,-,TRBJ2-3,TRBV6-5,-,CASRGLAASTDTQYF,TGTGCCAGCAGAGGATTAGCGGCTAGCACAGATACGCAGTATTTT
19,TRBD1,TRBJ2-6,TRBV5-1,few,CASSFSTGGPHAGANVLTF,TGCGCCAGCAGCTTCTCGACAGGGGGGCCTCACGCTGGGGCCAACGTCCTGACTTTC
14,-,TRBJ1-1,TRBV7-2,few,CASLGGGSLTEAFF,TGTGCCAGCTTAGGTGGGGGTTCTCTCACTGAAGCTTTCTTT
15,-,TRBJ2-7,TRBV5-4,-,CASSLVRDGSYEQYF,TGTGCCAGCAGCTTGGTACGGGATGGATCCTACGAGCAGTACTTC
15,TRBD2,TRBJ2-5,TRBV7-2,-,CASSYLAGVPETQYF,TGTGCCAGCAGCTACCTAGCGGGAGTCCCGGAGACCCAGTACTTC
15,-,TRBJ1-1,TRBV19,-,CASSGAVLWASEAFF,TGTGCCAGTAGCGGGGCAGTATTGTGGGCTTCGGAAGCTTTCTTT
12,-,TRBJ1-5,TRBV2,-,CASSVGNQPQHF,TGTGCCAGCAGTGTCGGGAATCAGCCCCAGCATTTT
18,-,TRBJ1-3,TRBV7-2,-,CASSLASQGLGRRNTIYF,TGTGCCAGCAGCTTAGCTTCCCAGGGTCTTGGGCGACGAAACACCATATATTTT
14,-,TRBJ1-1,TRBV19,-,CASSIRRVQSEAFF,TGTGCCAGTAGTATTCGCAGGGTCCAGTCCGAAGCTTTCTTT
15,-,TRBJ2-1,TRBV7-3,-,CASSSYKSGYNEQFF,TGTGCCAGCAGCTCATACAAATCAGGGTACAATGAGCAGTTCTTC
14,-,TRBJ2-1,TRBV27,few,CASSLKPPDAGAFF,TGTGCCAGCAGTTTAAAGCCACCAGACGCGGGTGCGTTCTTC
12,-,TRBJ2-7,TRBV28,-,CASSLRVGPAYF,TGTGCCAGCAGTTTAAGAGTTGGCCCGGCTTACTTC
14,TRBD1,TRBJ1-1,TRBV6-5,-,CASRYGQGNTEAFF,TGTGCCAGCAGATACGGACAGGGGAACACTGAAGCTTTCTTT
14,-,TRBJ1-2,TRBV6-6,-,CASSPGGGYYGYTF,TGTGCCAGCAGCCCCGGTGGGGGATACTATGGCTACACCTTC
15,-,TRBJ2-7,TRBV9,-,CASSVALGGSYEQYF,TGTGCCAGCAGCGTAGCTTTGGGAGGCTCCTACGAGCAGTACTTC
14,-,TRBJ1-1,TRBV15,few,CATSRGLENTEAFF,TGTGCCACCAGCAGAGGACTCGAGAACACTGAAGCTTTCTTT
12,-,TRBJ1-3,TRBV29-1,-,CSVAGNGNTIYF,TGCAGCGTTGCGGGGAACGGAAACACCATATATTTT
18,-,TRBJ2-6,TRBV19,-,CASSIEGPDSSGANVLTF,TGTGCCAGTAGTATAGAAGGCCCCGACAGCTCTGGGGCCAACGTCCTGACTTTC
15,TRBD2,TRBJ2-7,TRBV27,few,CASSYTSGRPYEQYF,TGTGCCAGCAGCTACACTAGCGGGAGACCCTACGAGCAGTACTTC
15,TRBD1,TRBJ2-5,TRBV18,-,CASSPSQGAAETQYF,TGTGCCAGCTCACCGAGCCAGGGGGCAGCGGAGACCCAGTACTTC
15,-,TRBJ2-3,TRBV7-9,-,CASSFKGGGGDTQYF,TGTGCCAGCAGCTTTAAGGGCGGCGGAGGAGATACGCAGTATTTT
15,-,TRBJ2-4,TRBV6-6,few,CASSYPAVAKNIQYF,TGTGCCAGCAGTTACCCAGCGGTAGCCAAAAACATTCAGTACTTC